This TCR beta chain was profiled in a study of T cell repertoires in ileal Crohn's disease. Turning to the study itself: The M6 sample came from neoterminal ileum during colonoscopy after surgery. Study outcomes and limitations: Sorted CD8 T cells held more high-frequency clones than CD4. Endoscopy was done a median around 6.9 months after surgery.

From germline, CDR1 is LNHDA and CDR2 SQIVND (reference sequence). Trimming shortened V by 5 bases and J by 2 bases, and 25 bases separated the two germline ends. The CDR3 sequence is 18 residues long. This clone appeared once. What it recognizes is unknown. Time point given: neoterminal ileum biopsy at postoperative endoscopy, about 6 months after surgery. Eligibility required adulthood, ileal or ileocolonic Crohn's disease and indicated ileocolonic resection. Here immunoSEQ multiplex PCR was the method, and the copy in TCRdb shows in-frame clones only, minus some. The sample has about 5,300 clones, around 75% seen once.

The sequence came from an adult with Crohn's disease. Sample: ileal tissue. V is TRBV19 and J is TRBJ2-7; D may be TRBD1 or TRBD2 (6 bases each). Written as DNA, the CDR3 is TGTGCCAGTAGTGCCTCGGTGTCTAGGAGGGGGGCTCCCTACGAGCAGTACTTC. Translated, it gives CASSASVSRRGAPYEQYF.